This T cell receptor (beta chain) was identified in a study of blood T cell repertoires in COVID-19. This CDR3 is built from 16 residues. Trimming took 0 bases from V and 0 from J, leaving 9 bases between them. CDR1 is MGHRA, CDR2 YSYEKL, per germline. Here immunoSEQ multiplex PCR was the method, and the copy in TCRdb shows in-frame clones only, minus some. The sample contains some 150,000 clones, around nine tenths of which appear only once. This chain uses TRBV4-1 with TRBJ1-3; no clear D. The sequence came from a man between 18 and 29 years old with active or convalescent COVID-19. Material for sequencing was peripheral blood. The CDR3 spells CASSQDEQSSGNTIYF. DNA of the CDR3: TGCGCCAGCAGCCAAGATGAACAGAGCTCTGGAAACACCATATATTTT.